This entry concerns a single T cell receptor beta chain. Which antigen it targets is not known. The input lacks base qualities; no much larger clone sits a single base away. These data are taken from a study of blood T cell repertoires in COVID-19 (dated by TCRdb to the early 2020s). Context from the whole study: Collaborator samples came from the United States, Italy and Spain and covered acute and convalescent phases of COVID-19. Deeply sampled blood TCRbeta repertoires from subjects exposed to, actively infected with, or recovered from COVID-19 were included in the dataset. The repertoires were made available in a free public database intended to serve as a resource for research on the immune response to SARS-CoV-2. Where available, HLA class I and class II types were obtained from metadata supplied by the sample provider rather than from assay-based typing. Nearly every sample came with metadata listing a de-identified subject ID, COVID-19 status, age in years and sex. Samples were obtained from the ongoing ImmuneRACE study (first 160 participants) and from 1,254 subjects provided by 6 global collaborators. The material from the prospective study consisted of cDNA or gDNA derived from T cells, B-cell-depleted T cells, or PBMCs. Study-level results and caveats: How much clinical and demographic metadata was included differed by source and by participant, and the metadata was provided uncurated.

The collaborating institutions used their own protocols to collect whole blood in K2EDTA tubes. For TCRbeta analysis, collaborators shipped samples as frozen whole blood, isolated PBMCs, or DNA extracted from either of those sample types. TCRbeta CDR3 regions were amplified from genomic DNA using the immunoSEQ Assay, a bias-controlled multiplex PCR. The paper's data handling went like this. The number of nucleated cells in each sample was estimated from the amplification of reference gene primers within the assay. To quantify the absolute abundance of each unique TCRbeta CDR3 rearrangement, sequence reads were collapsed and filtered. For each sample, productive Simpson clonality was calculated as the square root of Simpson's diversity index over productive rearrangements. Held by TCRdb, this immuneACCESS table contains in-frame sequences only and omits some clones. Under half of the omission traces to an unresolved V gene where checked; the cause of the rest is unknown. V and J calls plus clone size are reproduced from that table; the DNA served to infer D and trimming. Here the sample has about 150,000 clones; 76% occur a single time. The ten most abundant clones make up roughly 3.7% of the sample.

Including cysteine and phenylalanine, the CDR3 has 13 amino acids. The retained sequence is limited to the CDR3, 39 bases, with the frame set at the first base. The trim is 3 bases for V and 4 bases for J, with a gap of 9 bases between the germline ends. In the germline V gene (reference sequence), CDR1 corresponds to LNHDA and CDR2 to SQIVND. Sequenced material: peripheral blood. The chain employs TRBV19 and TRBJ1-1; TRBD1 is perhaps the D gene, given 6 matching bases. This receptor was identified in a woman older than 75 with acute or convalescent COVID-19. The nucleotide sequence is TGTGCCAGTAGTATGTCAGGGGTCACTGAAGCTTTCTTT. The encoded protein is CASSMSGVTEAFF. Beyond the CDR3, the reference TRBV19 and TRBJ1-1 genes provide the residues; the full variable domain reads: DGGITQSPKYLFRKEGQNVTLSCEQNLNHDAMYWYRQDPGQGLRLIYYSQIVNDFQKGDIAEGYSVSREKKESFPLTVTSAQKNPTAFYLCASSMSGVTEAFFGQGTRLTVV.